This TCR beta chain appears in the sequencing data of a study of T cells in Graves' hyperthyroidism and ophthalmopathy. Study-level information: Peripheral blood was secured at the point of initial diagnosis, before any treatment.

It was considered stable Graves' hyperthyroidism when ophthalmopathy did not progress within 18 months. The patients, who ranged from 18 to 65 in age, presented with newly diagnosed hyperthyroidism lasting under 2 months. This clonotype was seen repeatedly, ten times or more. Using RNA transcripts as the source, TCR beta CDR3 regions were amplified. The study used the HTBI primer set for a first-round RT-PCR of the TCR CDR3. TCRdb redid the calling of the multiplex PCR reads with MiXCR, one entry per CDR3 protein. Among under 400,000 distinct CDR3 sequences listed, 11% to 15% were seen once. The CDR3 loop spans 15 amino acids. V lost 6 bases and J lost 0, with 15 bases in between. Germline values: CDR1 SGHAT, CDR2 FQNNGV.

The chain employs TRBV11-2 and TRBJ2-7, with D tentatively TRBD1 (5 bases). The receptor's source is a woman aged 55-70 years with Graves' hyperthyroidism. The sample consisted of blood. The CDR3 reads CASRFGHFSSYEQYF. DNA for the CDR3: TGTGCCAGCAGGTTTGGACACTTCAGCTCCTACGAGCAGTACTTC.